This T cell receptor beta chain stems from a study of Ad26.COV2.S vaccination and SARS-CoV-2 variants (dated by TCRdb to the early 2020s). A note on the overall study: Donors in the vaccine arm were drawn from COV1001, a multicentre, randomized, double-blind, placebo-controlled phase I-IIa trial testing Ad26.COV2.S in healthy adults. Ad26.COV2.S was given intramuscularly at 5x10^10 or 1x10^11 viral particles, as a single shot or as two shots 56 days apart. Trial participants were randomized into five groups of five: low-dose or high-dose Ad26.COV2.S given once or twice, or placebo on both occasions. Blinding of investigators to trial group allocation was maintained during experiments and outcome assessment. TCRbeta repertoire sequencing served as the tool for gauging how specific and how broad the SARS-CoV-2-reactive T cell receptors were following Ad26.COV2.S vaccination. A total of 32 samples were included in the TCR-sequenced set, comprising around 19 Ad26.COV2.S vaccine recipients, 5 placebo recipients and 8 SARS-CoV-2 convalescent individuals.

TCRbeta CDR3 regions were sequenced with the immunoSEQ Assay. After extraction, genomic DNA underwent amplification by bias-controlled multiplex PCR, followed by high-throughput sequencing. Regarding the original processing steps: To quantify the absolute abundance of every unique TCRbeta CDR3 region, sequences were collapsed and filtered. T cell fraction was estimated by normalizing TCRbeta template counts to usable DNA, which was measured by amplifying reference genes present in all nucleated cells. Repertoire TCRs were annotated as SARS-CoV-2-specific when V gene, CDR3 amino acid sequence and J gene were exactly matched to a known reactive TCR set. The reference SARS-CoV-2 TCR set was derived from MIRA and filtered for enrichment in COVID-19-positive ImmuneCODE repertoires, a step that removed public or cross-reactive TCRs. Based on the MIRA antigens, annotated TCRs were further analysed at the level of specific ORF or position within ORF. Breadth was defined as the number of annotated unique rearrangements divided by the total number of unique productive rearrangements, and depth was defined as the summed frequency of the annotated unique rearrangements. TCR breadth was compared between groups using two-sided Wilcoxon rank-sum tests. TCRdb limited this immuneACCESS table to in-frame rearrangements with V and J called. A share of clones is missing; checked studies link under half to unresolved V genes, and the rest is unexplained. V, J and clone size derive from that table, while D and trimming were established from the DNA sequence. The sample table lists a few hundred thousand clones, about 80% of them with a count of one. The ten largest make up around 7.4% of the sample.

The intended sense of this specimen's treatment or condition label: over 15 received Ad26.COV2.S at low or high dose, single or two shots; roughly five received placebo; per-sample allocation not given. For vaccine and placebo recipients, repertoires were sequenced using samples collected on day 63 after the first injection. In Cohort 1b, roughly 25 adults aged 18-55 years were enrolled at a single site in Boston, USA, between 29 July and 7 August 2020. Ad26.COV2.S consisted of a replication-incompetent adenovirus type 26 vector by which a prefusion-stabilized SARS-CoV-2 spike protein from the original Wuhan strain was expressed. Points on this clone: There is no known antigen for this receptor. No base quality values were provided; no much bigger clone lies one nucleotide off.

Points the paper makes about the study in general: It was noted by the authors that total T cell responses may have been underestimated by the TCR breadth and depth analyses. Non-spike TCR breadth was comparable between vaccine and placebo recipients, consistent with the vaccine containing only spike. Higher spike-specific TCR breadth was observed in Ad26.COV2.S recipients than in placebo recipients (P = 0.0014). The study was not powered for comparison of responses between vaccine doses or regimens. After vaccination, substantial breadth of spike-specific CD8+ and CD4+ T cell responses was reported.

The CDR3 holds 12 amino acids from the cysteine to the phenylalanine. Of the read, only the CDR3 DNA is kept; its 36 bases are in frame from base 1. Via the germline V gene (reference sequence), CDR1 is GTSNPN and CDR2 SVGIG. Relative to germline, V is 2 bases shorter and J is 4 bases shorter, with 8 bases between their ends. Sequenced material: peripheral blood, taken in a trial of Ad26.COV2.S vaccine versus placebo. The chain is made from TRBV30 and TRBJ1-1; there is no confident call for the D gene. The sequence was obtained from a person between 18 and 65 years old who received the Ad26.COV2.S COVID-19 vaccine or a placebo. The CDR3 corresponds to CAWSLAPTEAFF. The DNA is TGTGCCTGGAGTTTGGCGCCCACTGAAGCTTTCTTT.